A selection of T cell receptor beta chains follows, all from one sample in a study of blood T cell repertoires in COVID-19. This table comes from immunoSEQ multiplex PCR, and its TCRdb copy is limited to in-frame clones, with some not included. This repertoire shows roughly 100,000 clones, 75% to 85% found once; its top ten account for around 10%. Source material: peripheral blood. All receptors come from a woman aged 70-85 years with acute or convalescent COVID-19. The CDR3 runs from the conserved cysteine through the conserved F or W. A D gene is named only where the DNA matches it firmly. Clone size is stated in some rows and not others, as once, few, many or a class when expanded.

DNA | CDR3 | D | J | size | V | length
TGTGCCTGGAGGGGAACAGGGGTCGGAACTTCACCCCTCCACTTT | CAWRGTGVGTSPLHF | TRBD1 | TRBJ1-6 | . | TRBV30 | 15
TGTGCCAGCAGCCAAGAAGGATGGGGGGAGGGACCTAATGAAAAACTGTTTTTT | CASSQEGWGEGPNEKLFF | . | TRBJ1-4 | . | TRBV3-1/TRBV3-2 | 18
TGTGCCAGCAGACGATTGACAGGGACGTCCGAGCAGTACTTC | CASRRLTGTSEQYF | TRBD1 | TRBJ2-7 | . | TRBV7-2 | 14
TGTGCCAGCAGCCCGACAGGGAATCCGATGGAGACCCAGTACTTC | CASSPTGNPMETQYF | TRBD1 | TRBJ2-5 | once | TRBV7-8 | 15
TGTGCCAGCAGCTTGGCGGGTTCGAACACCGGGGAGCTGTTTTTT | CASSLAGSNTGELFF | . | TRBJ2-2 | . | TRBV11-2 | 15
TGCGCCAGCAGCCGGTACGATGGAGCTAGCGGGAGTACAGATACGCAGTATTTT | CASSRYDGASGSTDTQYF | TRBD2 | TRBJ2-3 | . | TRBV4-1 | 18
TGTGCCAGCAGCCCCCAAATAGGGGCAATGCGGGAGCAGTACTTC | CASSPQIGAMREQYF | . | TRBJ2-7 | . | TRBV7-2 | 15
TGTGCCAGCAGCTTCAGACAGGGTGGTTACGAGCAGTACTTC | CASSFRQGGYEQYF | TRBD1 | TRBJ2-7 | . | TRBV7-2 | 14
TGTGCCTGGAGTGTTCCAGCGGGAGGGATCGCCGGGGAGCTGTTTTTT | CAWSVPAGGIAGELFF | TRBD2 | TRBJ2-2 | . | TRBV30 | 16
TGTGCCAGCAGTTATACCACACACATGAACACTGAAGCTTTCTTT | CASSYTTHMNTEAFF | . | TRBJ1-1 | . | TRBV6-5 | 15
TGTGCCAGCAGTTCCGGACAGGGCCTGCAGCCCCAGCATTTT | CASSSGQGLQPQHF | TRBD1 | TRBJ1-5 | many | TRBV6-5 | 14
TGTGCCAGCAGTTTATCGTCTAGTATGCTCTACAATGAGCAGTTCTTC | CASSLSSSMLYNEQFF | . | TRBJ2-1 | . | TRBV27 | 16
TGCAGCGTTGAAGAGGGGCCCTCCTACGAGCAGTACTTC | CSVEEGPSYEQYF | . | TRBJ2-7 | . | TRBV29-1 | 13
TGTGCCTTGACAGGGGGCAGTGATTCACCCCTCCACTTT | CALTGGSDSPLHF | TRBD1 | TRBJ1-6 | . | TRBV30 | 13
TGTGCCAGCAGTACATCTCCCCCGTCACCCTATGGCTACACCTTC | CASSTSPPSPYGYTF | . | TRBJ1-2 | . | TRBV6-5 | 15
TGTGCCAGCAGCCTGGGACTAGCGGGAGCCAAAAACATTCAGTACTTC | CASSLGLAGAKNIQYF | TRBD2 | TRBJ2-4 | . | TRBV14 | 16
TGTGCCAGCAGCTACCCGGGACTAGCGGGGGCAATGAGGACCGGGGAGCTGTTTTTT | CASSYPGLAGAMRTGELFF | TRBD2 | TRBJ2-2 | once | TRBV4-2 | 19
TGTGCCAGCAGTTACCTCGGGACAGGCAACACTGAAGCTTTCTTT | CASSYLGTGNTEAFF | TRBD1 | TRBJ1-1 | . | TRBV6-5 | 15
TGTGCCAGCAACACCCTTACAGGGACAGAAGAGACCCAGTACTTC | CASNTLTGTEETQYF | TRBD1 | TRBJ2-5 | . | TRBV27 | 15
TGTGCCAGCAGCTTATCGGGGACAGGGGTCGGTGGTGAAAAACTGTTTTTT | CASSLSGTGVGGEKLFF | TRBD1 | TRBJ1-4 | once | TRBV7-2 | 17
TGTGCCAGCTCACCGCGGACAGGGGGGTACGATGAGCAGTTCTTC | CASSPRTGGYDEQFF | TRBD1 | TRBJ2-1 | few | TRBV18 | 15
TGTGCCAGCAGCCAAGATCGGACGGGAGGAGGGAGGGGAGATACGCAGTATTTT | CASSQDRTGGGRGDTQYF | TRBD2 | TRBJ2-3 | . | TRBV4-2 | 18
TGTGCCAGCAGCGCCCAGGTGGGGGAGGGCCTTCCGCAGTTCTTC | CASSAQVGEGLPQFF | TRBD2 | TRBJ2-1 | . | TRBV9 | 15
TGTGCCAGCAGCGTAGTTAGCGGACTAGGGAACACAGATACGCAGTATTTT | CASSVVSGLGNTDTQYF | TRBD2 | TRBJ2-3 | . | TRBV9 | 17
TGTGCCAGCAGCTCAAACAGGGGCCCCGGGGGCTACACCTTC | CASSSNRGPGGYTF | TRBD1 | TRBJ1-2 | once | TRBV11-2 | 14
TGTGCCAGCAGCTTAGCGGGACTAGCCTACGAGCAGTACTTC | CASSLAGLAYEQYF | TRBD2 | TRBJ2-7 | . | TRBV7-8 | 14
TGTGCCAGCAAGCGAGAGGGAATACGAGAGACCCAGTACTTC | CASKREGIRETQYF | . | TRBJ2-5 | . | TRBV7-9 | 14
TGTGCCACCGTTGGAGGGAGGGGAGGAAATCAGCCCCAGCATTTT | CATVGGRGGNQPQHF | . | TRBJ1-5 | . | TRBV15 | 15
TGTGCCAGCAGCTTAGTGACAGGGACCTCTGGAAACACCATATATTTT | CASSLVTGTSGNTIYF | TRBD1 | TRBJ1-3 | . | TRBV7-9 | 16
TGTGCCAGCAGTTTTCAGGGTTGGCTCTACGAGCAGTACTTC | CASSFQGWLYEQYF | . | TRBJ2-7 | . | TRBV28 | 14
TGTGCCAGCAGCTGGCACACAGATACGCAGTATTTT | CASSWHTDTQYF | . | TRBJ2-3 | . | TRBV11-2 | 12
TGTGCCAGCACCGACCAGCTTACAGCTGGGGCTTTCTTT | CASTDQLTAGAFF | . | TRBJ1-1 | . | TRBV6-6 | 13
TGTGCCAGCAGCGTAGAACTGCGGGGGGGCGGGAATGAGCAGTTCTTC | CASSVELRGGGNEQFF | TRBD2 | TRBJ2-1 | . | TRBV9 | 16
TGTGCCATCAGGGACGAGACAGGGGCAGTCCACGAGCAGTACTTC | CAIRDETGAVHEQYF | TRBD1 | TRBJ2-7 | . | TRBV10-3 | 15
TGTGCCTGGAGTGTAATAGGGGCCGGGGAGCTGTTTTTT | CAWSVIGAGELFF | . | TRBJ2-2 | . | TRBV30 | 13
TGTGCCAGCAGCTTCGCGACAGGCCTGTCTGGAAACACCATATATTTT | CASSFATGLSGNTIYF | . | TRBJ1-3 | . | TRBV9 | 16